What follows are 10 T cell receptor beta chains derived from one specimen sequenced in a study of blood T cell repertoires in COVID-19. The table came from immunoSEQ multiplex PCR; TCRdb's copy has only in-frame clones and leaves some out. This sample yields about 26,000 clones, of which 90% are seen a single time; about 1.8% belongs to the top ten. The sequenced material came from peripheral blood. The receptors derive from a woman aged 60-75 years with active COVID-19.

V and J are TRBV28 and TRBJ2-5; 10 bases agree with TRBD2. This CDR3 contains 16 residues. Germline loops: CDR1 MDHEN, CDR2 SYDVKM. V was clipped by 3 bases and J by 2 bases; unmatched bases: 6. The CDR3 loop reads CASSFVGLAEQETQYF. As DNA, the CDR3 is TGTGCCAGCAGTTTTGTCGGACTAGCGGAACAAGAGACCCAGTACTTC.

In DNA form, the CDR3 reads TGTGCCAGTAGTTTCCTCCTGGACAGGGTCAGATCGGGCTACACCTTC. It codes for CASSFLLDRVRSGYTF. This rearrangement joins TRBV19 to TRBJ1-2; 8 bases line up with TRBD1. Trimming at V came to 5 bases and at J to 8 bases, leaving 16 bases not matched to a gene. The CDR3 loop spans 16 amino acids. CDR1 is LNHDA and CDR2 is SQIVND in the germline V gene (reference sequence).

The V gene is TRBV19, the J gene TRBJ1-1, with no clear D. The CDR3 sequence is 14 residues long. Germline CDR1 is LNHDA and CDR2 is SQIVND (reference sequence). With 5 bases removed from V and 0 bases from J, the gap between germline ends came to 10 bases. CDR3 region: CASSFGEVNTEAFF. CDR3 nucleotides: TGTGCCAGTAGTTTCGGGGAGGTGAACACTGAAGCTTTCTTT.

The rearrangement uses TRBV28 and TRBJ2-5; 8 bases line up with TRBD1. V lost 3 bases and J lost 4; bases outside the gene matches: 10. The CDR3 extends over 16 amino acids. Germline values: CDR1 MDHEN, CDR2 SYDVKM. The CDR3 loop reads CASSFPQGATRETQYF. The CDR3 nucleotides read TGTGCCAGCAGTTTTCCTCAGGGGGCGACGCGAGAGACCCAGTACTTC.

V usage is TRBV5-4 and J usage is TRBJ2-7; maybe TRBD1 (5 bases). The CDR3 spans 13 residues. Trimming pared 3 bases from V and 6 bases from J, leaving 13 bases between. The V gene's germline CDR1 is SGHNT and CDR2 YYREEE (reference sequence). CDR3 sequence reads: CASSYTGQGEQYF. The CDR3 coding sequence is TGTGCCAGCAGCTATACCGGACAAGGCGAGCAGTACTTC.

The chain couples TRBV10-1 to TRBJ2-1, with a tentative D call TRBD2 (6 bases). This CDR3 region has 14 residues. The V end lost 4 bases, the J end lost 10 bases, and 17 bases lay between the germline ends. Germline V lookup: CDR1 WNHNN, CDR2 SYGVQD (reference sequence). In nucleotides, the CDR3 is TGCGCCAGCAGTGCTCTTAGGGAGGCCTTGGAGCAGTTCTTC. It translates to CASSALREALEQFF.

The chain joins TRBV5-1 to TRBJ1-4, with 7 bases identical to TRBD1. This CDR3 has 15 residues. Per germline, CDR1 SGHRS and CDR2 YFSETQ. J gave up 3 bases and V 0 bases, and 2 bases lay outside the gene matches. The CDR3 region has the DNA TGCGCCAGCAGCTTGGAGGGACAGCCTAATGAAAAACTGTTTTTT. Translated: CASSLEGQPNEKLFF.

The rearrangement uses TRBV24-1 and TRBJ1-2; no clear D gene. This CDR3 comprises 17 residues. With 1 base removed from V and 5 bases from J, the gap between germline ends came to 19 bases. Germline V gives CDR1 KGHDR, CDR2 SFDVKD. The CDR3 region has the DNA TGTGCCACCAGTGATTTCGGGAAGGACCAGTACGGATATGGCTACACCTTC. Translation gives CATSDFGKDQYGYGYTF.

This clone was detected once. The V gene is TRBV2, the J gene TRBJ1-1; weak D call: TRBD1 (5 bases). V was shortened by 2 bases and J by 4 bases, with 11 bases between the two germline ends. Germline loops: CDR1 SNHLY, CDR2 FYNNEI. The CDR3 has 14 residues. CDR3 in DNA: TGTGCCAGCAGTGAACGGGACTGGGGCACTGAAGCTTTCTTT. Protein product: CASSERDWGTEAFF. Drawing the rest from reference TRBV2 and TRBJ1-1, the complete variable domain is EPEVTQTPSHQVTQMGQEVILRCVPISNHLYFYWYRQILGQKVEFLVSFYNNEISEKSEIFDDQFSVERPDGSNFTLKIRSTKLEDSAMYFCASSERDWGTEAFFGQGTRLTVV.

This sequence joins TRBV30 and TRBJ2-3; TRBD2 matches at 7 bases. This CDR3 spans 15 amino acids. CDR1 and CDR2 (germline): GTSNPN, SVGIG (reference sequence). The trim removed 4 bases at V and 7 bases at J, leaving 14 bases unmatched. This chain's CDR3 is CAWNRGGGYMYTQYF. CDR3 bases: TGTGCCTGGAATCGGGGCGGGGGATATATGTATACGCAGTATTTT.